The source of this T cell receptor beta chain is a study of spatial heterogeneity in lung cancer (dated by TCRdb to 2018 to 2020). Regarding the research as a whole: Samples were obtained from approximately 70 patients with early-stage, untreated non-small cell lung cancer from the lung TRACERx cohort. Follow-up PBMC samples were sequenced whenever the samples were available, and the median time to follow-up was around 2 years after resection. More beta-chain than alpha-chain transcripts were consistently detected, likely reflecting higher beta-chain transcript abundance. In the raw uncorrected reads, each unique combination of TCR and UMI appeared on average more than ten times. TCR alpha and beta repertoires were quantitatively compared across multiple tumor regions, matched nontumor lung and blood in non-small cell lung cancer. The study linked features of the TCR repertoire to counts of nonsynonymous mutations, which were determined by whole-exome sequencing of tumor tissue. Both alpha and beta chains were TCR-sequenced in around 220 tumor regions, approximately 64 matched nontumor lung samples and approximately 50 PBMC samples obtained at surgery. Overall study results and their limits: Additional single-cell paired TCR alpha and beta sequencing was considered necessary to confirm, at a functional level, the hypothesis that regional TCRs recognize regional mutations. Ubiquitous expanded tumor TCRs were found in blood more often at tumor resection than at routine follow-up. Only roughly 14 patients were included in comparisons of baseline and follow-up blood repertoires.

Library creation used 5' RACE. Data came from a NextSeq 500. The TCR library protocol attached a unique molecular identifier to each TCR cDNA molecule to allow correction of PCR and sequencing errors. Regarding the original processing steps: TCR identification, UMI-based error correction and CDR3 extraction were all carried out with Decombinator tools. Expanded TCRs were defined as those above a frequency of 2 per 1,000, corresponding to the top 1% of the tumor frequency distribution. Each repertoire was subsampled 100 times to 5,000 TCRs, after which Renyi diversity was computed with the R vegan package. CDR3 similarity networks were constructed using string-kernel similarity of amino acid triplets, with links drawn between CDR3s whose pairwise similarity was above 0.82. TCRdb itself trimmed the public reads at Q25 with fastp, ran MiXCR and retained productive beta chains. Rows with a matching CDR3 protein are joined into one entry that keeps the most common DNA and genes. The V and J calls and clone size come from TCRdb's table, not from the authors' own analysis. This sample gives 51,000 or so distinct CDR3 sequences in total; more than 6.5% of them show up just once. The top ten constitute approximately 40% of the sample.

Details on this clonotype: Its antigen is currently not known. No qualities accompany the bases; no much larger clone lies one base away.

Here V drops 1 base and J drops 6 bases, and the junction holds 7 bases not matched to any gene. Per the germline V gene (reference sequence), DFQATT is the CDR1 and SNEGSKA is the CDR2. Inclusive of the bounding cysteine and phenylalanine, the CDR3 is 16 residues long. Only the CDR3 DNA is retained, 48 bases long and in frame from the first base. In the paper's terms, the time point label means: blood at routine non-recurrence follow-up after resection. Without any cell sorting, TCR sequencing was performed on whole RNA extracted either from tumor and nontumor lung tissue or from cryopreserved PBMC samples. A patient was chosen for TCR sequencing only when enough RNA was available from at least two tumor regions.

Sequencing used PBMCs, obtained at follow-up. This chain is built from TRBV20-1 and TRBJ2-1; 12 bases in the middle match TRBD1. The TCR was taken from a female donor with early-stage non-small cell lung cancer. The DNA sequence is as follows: TGCAGTGCTAGAGCTTGGGGGGACAGGGGGCCCAATGAGCAGTTCTTC. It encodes CSARAWGDRGPNEQFF.